Included here is one T cell receptor beta chain sequence, with context. The data were obtained in a study of shared T cell receptors in the human thymus. Produced via immunoSEQ multiplex PCR; TCRdb's table is partial and in-frame only. Found here are hundreds of thousands of clones, around 89% of them singletons; the top ten hold 0.0085% to 0.012%. Trimming shortened V by 0 bases and J by 2 bases, and 9 bases separated the two germline ends. The CDR3 covers 14 residues. Germline V gene data show CDR1 as SGDLS and CDR2 as YYNGEE. These data also featured in a second study, about human thymus T cells. That investigation notes: As related research reported, thymic repertoires overlapped highly among unrelated individuals.

This chain links TRBV9 with TRBJ2-7, with D possibly TRBD1 on 5 matching bases. This TCR was recovered from a boy in the first two years of life with a congenital heart defect. The material sequenced was thymocytes. CDR3 nucleotide sequence: TGTGCCAGCAGCGTAGTAGCAGGGCCCTACGAGCAGTACTTC. This sequence encodes CASSVVAGPYEQYF.